This T cell receptor (beta chain) was profiled in a study of T cells in Graves' hyperthyroidism and ophthalmopathy. V lost 1 base and J lost 6, with 12 bases in between. Germline CDR1 reads SEHNR; CDR2 reads FQNEAQ (reference sequence). The CDR3 length is 14 residues. This clonotype was seen only a few times. Amplification of TCR beta CDR3 regions was performed using RNA transcripts as template. The HTBI primer set served for first-round RT-PCR of the TCR CDR3. TCRdb analysed the multiplex PCR reads with MiXCR anew, one entry per CDR3 protein. The sample consists of approximately 360,000 distinct CDR3 sequences, 25% of them appearing once.

The J gene is TRBJ1-2, the V gene TRBV7-9; the D is unclear. The receptor comes from a man aged 45-60 years with Graves' hyperthyroidism. Source material: blood. The CDR3 DNA is TGTGCCAGCAGCTTAGACTCGAGTCGTAATGGCTACACCTTC. Protein: CASSLDSSRNGYTF. The whole variable domain, remainder taken from reference TRBV7-9 and TRBJ1-2, is DTGVSQNPRHKITKRGQNVTFRCDPISEHNRLYWYRQTLGQGPEFLTYFQNEAQLEKSRLLSDRFSAERPKGSFSTLEIQRTEQGDSAMYLCASSLDSSRNGYTFGSGTRLTVV.